This T cell receptor (beta chain) was sequenced during a study of blood T cell repertoires in COVID-19. Study in general: Specimens from acute and convalescent COVID-19 originated in the United States, Italy and Spain. T cells, B-cell-depleted T cells, or PBMCs provided the cDNA or gDNA that served as material.

Under the authors' procedure: Reference gene primer amplification yielded estimated nucleated cell counts. The assay was immunoSEQ multiplex PCR, and TCRdb's table has in-frame clones only and misses some. That table is the source of V, J and clone size, and D and trimming were worked out from the DNA. Found here are some 320,000 clones, about 82% of them singletons; the top ten hold approximately 7.5%. Trimming took off 3 bases at V and 1 base at J, with 9 bases between the two ends. The germline CDR1 and CDR2 sequences are KGHSH and LQKENI. The CDR3 has 14 amino acids. The rearrangement links TRBV18 to TRBJ1-1, with D possibly TRBD1 on 6 matching bases. Sequencing was carried out using peripheral blood. The receptor was derived from a human donor in a cohort sampled during active COVID-19. CDR3 nucleotides: TGTGCCAGCTCACCGCAGGGACAGAACACTGAAGCTTTCTTT. It codes for CASSPQGQNTEAFF.